This T cell receptor beta chain was sequenced for a study of shared clonotypes between healthy human individuals. The assay was run at deep level. Produced via immunoSEQ multiplex PCR; TCRdb's table is partial and in-frame only. This sample has hundreds of thousands of clones, with more than 60% found just once. The study enrolled healthy HIV-negative adults without recent acute infections or vaccinations as donors. Study-wide findings and caveats: Some naive CD4 clonotypes, around 5%, turned up in common across several donors.

Trimming at V came to 7 bases and at J to 0 bases, leaving 5 bases not matched to a gene. This CDR3 contains 14 residues. Germline V CDR1 and CDR2: MNHEY, SMNVEV (reference sequence). A word on this clone: No antigen is known for it.

What was sequenced was memory CD4+ T cells sorted from blood. Documented subset: CD45RA-negative fraction. The TCR originated in a man aged 30 to 39 in good health. The chain employs TRBV27 and TRBJ2-7, with 8 bases identical to TRBD1. The CDR3 spells CASMGDRTSYEQYF. DNA for the CDR3: TGTGCCAGCATGGGGGACAGGACCTCCTACGAGCAGTACTTC.